The sequence of this T cell receptor (beta chain) was determined in a study of T cell responses to AZD1222 COVID-19 vaccine. Study background: Analysis merged second doses at about 4 or about 12 weeks.

A note on this clone: The antigen remains undetermined.

Findings and limits, study-wide: Repertoire sampling was restricted to post-peak T cell response timepoints. The sample set comprised mostly white British donors with more females, and clonal diversity was possibly underestimated.

V was trimmed by 4 bases and J by 0 bases, leaving 14 bases between them. This CDR3 is built from 15 residues. CDR1 SGHNT and CDR2 YYREEE come from the germline V gene (reference sequence). Repertoires were generated with immunoSEQ multiplex PCR, while TCRdb's copy carries only in-frame clones and drops some. In the table there are fewer than 150,000 clones, around 86% of which are singletons. This clonotype was sampled from an adult in good health. This chain connects TRBV5-4 to TRBJ2-7; the D is unclear. Sample: peripheral blood, taken on day 0 of AZD1222 vaccination. For the CDR3, the DNA is TGTGCCAGCAGCCCAGGAGCCGGAAGCTCCTACGAGCAGTACTTC. It codes for CASSPGAGSSYEQYF.